The 15 T cell receptor beta chains presented below share a single source sample, sequenced in a study of response to subunit inactivated influenza vaccine. TCRdb reprocessed the RT-PCR reads via MiXCR and lists one record per CDR3 protein. The sample has about 830,000 distinct CDR3 sequences, roughly 20% seen once. Sequenced here: PBMCs from blood, sampled roughly 5 days after vaccination. The receptors were gathered from a man between 45 and 60 years old who received an inactivated influenza vaccine.

In the case of this clonotype: A junction end diverges from the germline sequence, so it may reflect a read error. The rearrangement joins TRBV20-1 to TRBJ2-1; 11 positions agree with TRBD1. CDR1 is DFQATT, CDR2 SNEGSKA, per germline (reference sequence). The CDR3 consists of 15 residues. Here the CDR3 reads CSATRTGGSHNEQFF. The CDR3 bases are TGCAGTGCTACCCGGACAGGGGGCTCCCACAATGAGCAGTTCTTC.

The chain is built from TRBV12-3 or TRBV12-4 and TRBJ2-3; D unresolved. This CDR3 spans 13 amino acids. V dropped 3 bases and J dropped 1 base, with 5 bases sitting between them. CDR3 residues: CASSFGRTDTQYF. The DNA of the CDR3 is TGTGCCAGCAGTTTTGGGCGCACAGATACGCAGTATTTT.

In this sample, this clonotype turned up many times. V and J are TRBV27 and TRBJ1-1; a weak D match, TRBD1 (5 bases). This CDR3 has 14 residues. CDR1 MNHEY and CDR2 SMNVEV come from the germline V gene (reference sequence). Trimming shortened V by 7 bases and J by 0 bases, and 12 bases separated the two germline ends. CDR3 in amino acids: CASKETGLNTEAFF. CDR3 bases: TGTGCCAGCAAGGAAACAGGATTGAACACTGAAGCTTTCTTT.

The V and J genes are TRBV5-1 and TRBJ2-5; no clear D gene. V was trimmed by 7 bases and J by 3 bases, leaving 13 bases between them. The CDR3 spans 13 residues. Per the germline V gene, CDR1 is SGHRS and CDR2 is YFSETQ. The CDR3 loop is CASRRGREETQYF. CDR3 nucleotides: TGCGCCAGCCGCCGCGGAAGGGAAGAGACCCAGTACTTC.

This chain joins TRBV29-1 and TRBJ2-6; the match to TRBD1 covers 8 bases. The CDR3 loop spans 15 amino acids. Germline CDR1 reads SQVTM; CDR2 reads ANQGSEA. Germline trimming cut 6 bases from V and 2 bases from J; bases unmatched to any gene: 6. The CDR3 nucleotides read TGCAGCGTCCAATTACAGGGGGCTGGGGCCAACGTCCTGACTTTC. Translating gives CSVQLQGAGANVLTF.

This clonotype was detected a few times. The J gene is TRBJ2-4, the V gene TRBV20-1; 10 bases match TRBD2. Germline CDR1 reads DFQATT; CDR2 reads SNEGSKA (reference sequence). There are 17 residues in the CDR3. V shed 1 base and J 3 bases; nucleotides not matched to a gene: 9. For the CDR3, the DNA is TGCAGTGCTAGAGGATTTGGACTAGCGGATTACAAAAACATTCAGTACTTC. It translates to CSARGFGLADYKNIQYF.

The chain uses TRBV10-3 and TRBJ2-3, with a possible D match to TRBD1 (5 bases). The germline V and J ends were trimmed by 7 bases and 3 bases, with 11 bases remaining between them. This CDR3 comprises 13 residues. The germline V gene has CDR1 ENHRY and CDR2 SYGVKD. CDR3 region: CAINTRETDTQYF. The CDR3 DNA reads as TGTGCCATCAACACCAGGGAAACAGATACGCAGTATTTT.

V is TRBV15 and J is TRBJ1-1; 7 nucleotides match TRBD1. The CDR3 is made up of 15 amino acids. Per the germline V gene, CDR1 is LNHNV and CDR2 is YYDKDF (reference sequence). J was trimmed by 0 bases and V by 4 bases; bases with no gene match: 5. The CDR3 here is CATSTRDRVNTEAFF. The CDR3 DNA reads as TGTGCCACCAGCACCCGAGACAGGGTGAACACTGAAGCTTTCTTT.

CDR3 DNA: TGCAGTGCCCTGCCAGGGTCGGCCCAGTTCTTC. Translation: CSALPGSAQFF. V is TRBV20-1 and J is TRBJ2-1, with a possible D match to TRBD1 (5 bases). The CDR3 totals 11 residues. Germline CDR1 reads DFQATT; CDR2 reads SNEGSKA (reference sequence). Deletions cut 6 bases from V and 13 bases from J, with 16 bases between.

The rearrangement uses TRBV10-3 and TRBJ2-7, with no clear D. The V and J ends lost 1 base and 7 bases respectively, with 11 bases between them. Germline V CDR1 and CDR2: ENHRY, SYGVKD. The CDR3 runs to 13 residues. Here the CDR3 DNA reads TGTGCCATCAGTGAGTTTGCGTCGGAGGAGCAGTACTTC. Amino acids: CAISEFASEEQYF.

The rearrangement uses TRBV2 and TRBJ1-1; D is perhaps TRBD1 (5 bases). V lost 7 bases, J lost 4 bases, and 16 bases lay in between. The CDR3 runs to 14 residues. In germline, CDR1 is SNHLY, CDR2 FYNNEI. CDR3 sequence reads: CASILRSGGTEAFF. The CDR3 nucleotides read TGTGCCAGCATCCTAAGGTCGGGGGGCACTGAAGCTTTCTTT.

CDR3 in amino acids: CASSEGDIASYEQYF. CDR3 sequence (DNA): TGTGCCAGCAGTGAAGGGGACATTGCCTCCTACGAGCAGTACTTC. The rearrangement links TRBV2 to TRBJ2-7; possibly TRBD1 for D (6 bases). The CDR3 sequence is 15 residues long. The germline CDR1 and CDR2 sequences are SNHLY and FYNNEI. V lost 1 base and J lost 0, with 10 bases in between.

This clonotype was observed a few times. The V gene is TRBV20-1, the J gene TRBJ2-1; 8 nucleotides line up with TRBD2. CDR1 is DFQATT, CDR2 SNEGSKA, per germline (reference sequence). This CDR3 has 14 amino acids. Trimming at V came to 3 bases and at J to 6 bases, leaving 7 bases not matched to a gene. Written as DNA, the CDR3 is TGCAGTGCTAGGAAAGCGGGAGATGCCAATGAGCAGTTCTTC. This gives the protein CSARKAGDANEQFF.

A few counts support this clonotype. This chain joins TRBV19 and TRBJ2-1; a possible D gene is TRBD1 (6 bases). The CDR3 extends over 15 amino acids. The V gene's germline CDR1 is LNHDA and CDR2 SQIVND (reference sequence). The ends were cut back, 1 base at V and 2 bases at J, with 9 bases in the middle. CDR3 residues: CASSIARGTYNEQFF. The CDR3 nucleotides read TGTGCCAGTAGTATAGCTAGGGGGACCTACAATGAGCAGTTCTTC.

The chain has TRBV13 and TRBJ1-1; D ambiguous. In germline, CDR1 is PRHDT, CDR2 FYEKMQ (reference sequence). The CDR3 sequence is 12 residues long. Trimming took off 4 bases at V and 8 bases at J, with 11 bases between the two ends. As DNA, the CDR3 is TGTGCCAGCAGCTCAAGCGGGAGGGAAGCTTTCTTT. Its protein product is CASSSSGREAFF.